The entry that follows covers one T cell receptor beta chain sequence. What it binds is unknown. This entry comes from a study of OX40 agonist ivuxolimab in advanced cancers. About the research overall: Of mixed ages from 23 to 79 and averaging roughly 60 years, the group was about 80% male. Findings of the study overall: Some nonresponders also had low normalized T-cell clonal expansion. There was clonal expansion of CD4+ and CD8+ blood T cells by week 6 at 0.1 to 3.0 mg/kg.

Sequenced by immunoSEQ multiplex PCR; TCRdb stores in-frame clones only, minus some. The sample has 45,000 to 65,000 clones; 75% to 80% are singletons. Trimming shortened V by 0 bases and J by 2 bases, and 6 bases separated the two germline ends. Germline V lookup: CDR1 SGDLS, CDR2 YYNGEE. The CDR3 sequence is 14 residues long. The chain joins TRBV9 to TRBJ1-3, with D possibly being TRBD1 (5 bases). The sample in question was CD4+ or CD8+ T cells sorted from blood, obtained in a trial of the OX40 agonist ivuxolimab. The receptor's source is an adult with an advanced solid tumor such as melanoma, head and neck, liver or kidney cancer. The CDR3 spells CASSVGGAGNTIYF. The CDR3 bases are TGTGCCAGCAGCGTAGGAGGGGCTGGAAACACCATATATTTT.